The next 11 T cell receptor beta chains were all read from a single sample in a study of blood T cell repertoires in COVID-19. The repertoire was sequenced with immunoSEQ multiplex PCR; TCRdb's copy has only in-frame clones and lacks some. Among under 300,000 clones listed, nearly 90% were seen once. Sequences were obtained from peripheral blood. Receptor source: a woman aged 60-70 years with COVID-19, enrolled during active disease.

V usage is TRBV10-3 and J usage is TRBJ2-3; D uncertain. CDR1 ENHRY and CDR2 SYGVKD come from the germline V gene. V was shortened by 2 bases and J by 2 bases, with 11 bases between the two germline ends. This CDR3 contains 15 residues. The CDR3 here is CAISETKLNTDTQYF. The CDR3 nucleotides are TGTGCCATCAGTGAGACCAAACTTAACACAGATACGCAGTATTTT.

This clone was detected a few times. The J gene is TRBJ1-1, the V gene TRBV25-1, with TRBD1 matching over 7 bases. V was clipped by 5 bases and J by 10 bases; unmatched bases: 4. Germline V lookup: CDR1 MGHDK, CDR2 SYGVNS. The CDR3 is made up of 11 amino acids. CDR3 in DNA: TGTGCCAGCAGTAGACAGGGTAGAGCTTTCTTT. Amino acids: CASSRQGRAFF.

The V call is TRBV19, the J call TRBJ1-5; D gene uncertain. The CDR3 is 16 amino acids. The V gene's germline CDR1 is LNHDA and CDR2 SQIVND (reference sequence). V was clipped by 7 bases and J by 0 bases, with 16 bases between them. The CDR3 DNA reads TGTGCCAGTACCCCCGGGCCGGGGAGTAGCAATCAGCCCCAGCATTTT. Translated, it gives CASTPGPGSSNQPQHF.

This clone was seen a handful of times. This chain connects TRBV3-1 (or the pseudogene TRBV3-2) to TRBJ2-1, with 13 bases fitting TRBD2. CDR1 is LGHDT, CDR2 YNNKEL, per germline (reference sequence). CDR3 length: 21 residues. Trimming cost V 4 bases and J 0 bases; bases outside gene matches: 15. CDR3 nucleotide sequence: TGTGCCAGCAGCCCCCGGACTAGCGGGGGCCTAACAACTTCCTCCTACAATGAGCAGTTCTTC. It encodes CASSPRTSGGLTTSSYNEQFF.

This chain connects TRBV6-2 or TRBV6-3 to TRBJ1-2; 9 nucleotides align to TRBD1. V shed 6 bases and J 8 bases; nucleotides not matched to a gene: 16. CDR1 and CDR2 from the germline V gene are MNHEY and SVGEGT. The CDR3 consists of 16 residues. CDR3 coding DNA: TGTGCCAGCAGCTTACCGGGACAGGGAGAGAAAATGGGCTACACCTTC. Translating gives CASSLPGQGEKMGYTF.

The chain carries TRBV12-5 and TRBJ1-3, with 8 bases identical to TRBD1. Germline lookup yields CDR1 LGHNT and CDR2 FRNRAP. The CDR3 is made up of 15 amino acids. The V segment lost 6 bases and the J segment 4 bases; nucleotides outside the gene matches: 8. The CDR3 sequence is CASGSKTGAGNTIYF. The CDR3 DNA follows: TGTGCTAGTGGCTCCAAGACAGGGGCAGGAAACACCATATATTTT. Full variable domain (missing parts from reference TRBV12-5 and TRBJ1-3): DARVTQTPRHKVTEMGQEVTMRCQPILGHNTVFWYRQTMMQGLELLAYFRNRAPLDDSGMPKDRFSAEMPDATLATLKIQPSEPRDSAVYFCASGSKTGAGNTIYFGEGSWLTVV.

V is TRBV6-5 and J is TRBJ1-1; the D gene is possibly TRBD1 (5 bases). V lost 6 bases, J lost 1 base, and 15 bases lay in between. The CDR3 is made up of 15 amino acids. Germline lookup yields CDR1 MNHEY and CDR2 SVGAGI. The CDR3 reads CASSALQATNTEAFF. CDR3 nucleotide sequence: TGTGCCAGCAGCGCCTTACAGGCGACGAACACTGAAGCTTTCTTT.

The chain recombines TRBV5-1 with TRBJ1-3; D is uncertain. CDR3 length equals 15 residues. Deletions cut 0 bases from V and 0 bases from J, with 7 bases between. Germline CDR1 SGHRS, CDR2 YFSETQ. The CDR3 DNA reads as TGCGCCAGCAGCTTGGACGGGAGCTCTGGAAACACCATATATTTT. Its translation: CASSLDGSSGNTIYF.

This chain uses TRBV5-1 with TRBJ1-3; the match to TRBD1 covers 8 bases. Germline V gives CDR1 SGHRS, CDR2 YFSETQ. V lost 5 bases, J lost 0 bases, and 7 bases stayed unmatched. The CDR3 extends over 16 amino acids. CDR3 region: CASSHRGVFSGNTIYF. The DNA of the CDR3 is TGCGCCAGCAGTCACAGGGGGGTATTCTCTGGAAACACCATATATTTT.

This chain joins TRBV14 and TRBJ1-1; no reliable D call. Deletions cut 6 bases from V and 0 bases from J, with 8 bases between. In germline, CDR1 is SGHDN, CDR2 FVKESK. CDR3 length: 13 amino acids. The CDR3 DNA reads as TGTGCCAGCAGTCGATCGGTGAACACTGAAGCTTTCTTT. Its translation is CASSRSVNTEAFF.

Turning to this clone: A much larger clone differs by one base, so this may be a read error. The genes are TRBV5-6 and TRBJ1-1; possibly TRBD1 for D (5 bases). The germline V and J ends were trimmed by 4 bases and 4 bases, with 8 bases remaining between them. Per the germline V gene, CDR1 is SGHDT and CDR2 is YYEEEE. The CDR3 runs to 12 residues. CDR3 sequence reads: CASSPGGTEAFF. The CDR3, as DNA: TGTGCCAGCAGCCCGGGGGGCACTGAAGCTTTCTTT.